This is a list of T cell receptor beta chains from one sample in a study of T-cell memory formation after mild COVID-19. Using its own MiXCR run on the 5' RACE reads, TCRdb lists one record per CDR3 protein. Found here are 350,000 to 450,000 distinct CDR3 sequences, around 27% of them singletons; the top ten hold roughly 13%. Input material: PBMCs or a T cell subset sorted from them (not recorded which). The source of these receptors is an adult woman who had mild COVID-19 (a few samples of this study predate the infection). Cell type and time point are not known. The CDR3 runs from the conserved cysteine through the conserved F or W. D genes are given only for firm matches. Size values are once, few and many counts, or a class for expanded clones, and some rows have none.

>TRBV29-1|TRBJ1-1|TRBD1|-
TGCAGCACACCAGGGGGGGGTGAAGCTTTCTTT
CSTPGGGEAFF
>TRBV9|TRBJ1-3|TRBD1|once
TGTGCCAGCAGCGTTAAGGGGGCGGACACCATATATTTT
CASSVKGADTIYF
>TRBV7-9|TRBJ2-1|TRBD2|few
TGTGCCAGCAGCTTAGTCGGGACTAGCGGGAACAATGAGCAGTTCTTC
CASSLVGTSGNNEQFF
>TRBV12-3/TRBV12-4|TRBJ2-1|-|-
TGTGCCAGCAGCACCCGGGACCCCCCCCATGAGCAGTTCTTC
CASSTRDPPHEQFF
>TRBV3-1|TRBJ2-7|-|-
TGTGCCAGCAGCCGTTTACAGCACTACGAGCAGTACTTC
CASSRLQHYEQYF
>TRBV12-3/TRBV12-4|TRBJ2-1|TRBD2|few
TGTGCCAGCCGGGGGGGCATCAATGAGCAGTTCTTC
CASRGGINEQFF
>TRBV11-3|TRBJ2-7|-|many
TGTGCTAGCAGCTTAGGGACCTCCTACGAGCAGTACTTC
CASSLGTSYEQYF
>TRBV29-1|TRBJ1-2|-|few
TGCAGCGTTGATTCGGACCGACATGGCTACACCTTC
CSVDSDRHGYTF
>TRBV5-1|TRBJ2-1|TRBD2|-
TGCGCCAGCAGCTCCCTAGCGGGGCGCGATAGAGATGAGCAGTTCTTC
CASSSLAGRDRDEQFF
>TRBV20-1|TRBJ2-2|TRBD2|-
TGCAGTGCCCGACGGGGGGCCGGGGAGCTGTTTTTT
CSARRGAGELFF
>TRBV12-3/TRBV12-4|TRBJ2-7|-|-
TGTGCCAGCAGTTTTGCAAGGGCCTACGAGCAGTACTTC
CASSFARAYEQYF
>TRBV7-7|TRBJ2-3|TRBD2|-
TGTGCTAGCAGCTTATCGGGACTAGGTTTTAAGTTCGCAGATACGCAGTATTTT
CASSLSGLGFKFADTQYF
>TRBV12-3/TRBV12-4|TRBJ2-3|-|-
TGTGCCAGCAGTTTAACGGGTGTCCCAGATACGCAGTATTTT
CASSLTGVPDTQYF
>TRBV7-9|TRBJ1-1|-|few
TGTGCCAGCAGCGAGGGAGGACTCACTGAAGCTTTCTTT
CASSEGGLTEAFF
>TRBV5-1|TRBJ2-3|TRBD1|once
TGCGCCAGCAGCTTGGCGGGACTGGGACAGGGTAGCACAGATACGCAGTATTTT
CASSLAGLGQGSTDTQYF
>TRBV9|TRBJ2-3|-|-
TGTGCCAGCAGCGTGGACCTAAGCACAGATACGCAGTATTTT
CASSVDLSTDTQYF
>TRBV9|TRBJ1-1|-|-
TGTGCCAGCAGCGTAGGACCGATTGAAGCTTTCTTT
CASSVGPIEAFF
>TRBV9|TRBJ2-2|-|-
TGTGCCAGCAGCGTTCAGTCCGAGGGGCGCATCACCGGGGAGCTGTTTTTT
CASSVQSEGRITGELFF
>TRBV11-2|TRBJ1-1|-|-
TGTGCCAGCAGCTCCGGGGGAAGGGTTGGAGCTTTCTTT
CASSSGGRVGAFF
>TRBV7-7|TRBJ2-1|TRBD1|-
TGTGCTAGCAGCTTGGGACAGGGACCTGGGGATGAGCAGTTCTTC
CASSLGQGPGDEQFF
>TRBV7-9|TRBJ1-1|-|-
TGTGCCAGCAGCTTCCTTTCGGGAGCGAACACTGAAGCTTTCTTT
CASSFLSGANTEAFF